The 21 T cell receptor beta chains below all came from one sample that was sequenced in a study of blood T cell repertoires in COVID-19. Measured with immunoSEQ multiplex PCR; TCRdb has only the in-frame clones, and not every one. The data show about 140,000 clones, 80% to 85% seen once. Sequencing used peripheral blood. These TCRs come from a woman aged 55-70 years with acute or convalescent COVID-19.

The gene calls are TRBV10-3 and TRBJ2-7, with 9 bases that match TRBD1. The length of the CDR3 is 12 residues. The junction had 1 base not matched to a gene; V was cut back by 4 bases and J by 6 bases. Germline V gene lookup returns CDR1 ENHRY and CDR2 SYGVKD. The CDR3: CAISGQGGEQYF. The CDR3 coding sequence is TGTGCCATCAGTGGACAGGGGGGCGAGCAGTACTTC.

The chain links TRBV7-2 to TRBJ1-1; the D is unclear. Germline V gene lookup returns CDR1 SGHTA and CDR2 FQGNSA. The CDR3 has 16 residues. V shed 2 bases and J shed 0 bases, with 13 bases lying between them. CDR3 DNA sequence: TGTGCCAGCAGCTTATGGGCAGCCACTGTGAACACTGAAGCTTTCTTT. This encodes CASSLWAATVNTEAFF.

DNA of the CDR3: TGTGCCAGCAGCTTAGATTCAGGGAGGCGGGATACGCAGTATTTT. Translating it yields CASSLDSGRRDTQYF. This rearrangement joins TRBV11-2 to TRBJ2-3; D perhaps matches TRBD2 (6 bases). V was cut by 0 bases and J by 6 bases, with 13 bases left in between. The CDR3 runs 15 residues. Germline V gene sequence: CDR1 SGHAT, CDR2 FQNNGV.

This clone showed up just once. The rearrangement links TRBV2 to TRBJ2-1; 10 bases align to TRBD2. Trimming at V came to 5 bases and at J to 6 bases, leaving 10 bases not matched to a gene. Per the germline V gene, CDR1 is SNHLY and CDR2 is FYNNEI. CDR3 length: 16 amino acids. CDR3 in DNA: TGTGCCAGCAGTTCAAGCAGGACTAGCGGTCCCAATGAGCAGTTCTTC. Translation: CASSSSRTSGPNEQFF. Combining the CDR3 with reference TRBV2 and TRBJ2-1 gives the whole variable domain EPEVTQTPSHQVTQMGQEVILRCVPISNHLYFYWYRQILGQKVEFLVSFYNNEISEKSEIFDDQFSVERPDGSNFTLKIRSTKLEDSAMYFCASSSSRTSGPNEQFFGPGTRLTVL.

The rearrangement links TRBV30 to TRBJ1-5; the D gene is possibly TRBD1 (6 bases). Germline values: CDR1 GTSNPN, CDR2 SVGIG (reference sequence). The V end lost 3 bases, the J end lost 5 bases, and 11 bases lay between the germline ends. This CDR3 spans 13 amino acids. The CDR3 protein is CAWSGGQDQPQHF. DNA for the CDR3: TGTGCCTGGAGCGGGGGGCAGGATCAGCCCCAGCATTTT.

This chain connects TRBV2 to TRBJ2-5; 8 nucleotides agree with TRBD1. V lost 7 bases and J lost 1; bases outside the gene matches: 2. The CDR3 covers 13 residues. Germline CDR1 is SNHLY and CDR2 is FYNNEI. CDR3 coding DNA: TGTGCCAGCAAGGACAGGGCCCAAGAGACCCAGTACTTC. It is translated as CASKDRAQETQYF.

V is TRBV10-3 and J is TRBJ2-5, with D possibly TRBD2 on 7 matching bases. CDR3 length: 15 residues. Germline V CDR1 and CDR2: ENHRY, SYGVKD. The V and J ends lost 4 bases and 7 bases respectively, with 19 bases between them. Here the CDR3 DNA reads TGTGCCATCAGTGGGGCGGGAGCCCAAGGGGGGACCCAGTACTTC. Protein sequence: CAISGAGAQGGTQYF.

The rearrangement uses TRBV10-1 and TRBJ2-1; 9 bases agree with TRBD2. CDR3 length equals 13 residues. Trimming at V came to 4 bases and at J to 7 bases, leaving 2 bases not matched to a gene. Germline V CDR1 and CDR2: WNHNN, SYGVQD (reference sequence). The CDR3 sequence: CASSVLAGNEQFF. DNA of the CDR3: TGCGCCAGCAGTGTGCTAGCGGGGAATGAGCAGTTCTTC.

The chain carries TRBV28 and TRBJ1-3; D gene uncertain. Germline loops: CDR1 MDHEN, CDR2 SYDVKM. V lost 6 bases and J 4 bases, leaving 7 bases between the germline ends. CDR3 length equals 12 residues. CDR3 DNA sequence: TGTGCCAGCAGGTCCCAGGGAAACACCATATATTTT. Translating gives CASRSQGNTIYF.

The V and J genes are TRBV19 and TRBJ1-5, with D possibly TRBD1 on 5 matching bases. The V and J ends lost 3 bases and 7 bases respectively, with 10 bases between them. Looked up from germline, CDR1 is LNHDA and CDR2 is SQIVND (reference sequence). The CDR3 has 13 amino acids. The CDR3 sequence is CASSIYPGQPQHF. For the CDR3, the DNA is TGTGCCAGTAGTATCTACCCAGGGCAGCCCCAGCATTTT.

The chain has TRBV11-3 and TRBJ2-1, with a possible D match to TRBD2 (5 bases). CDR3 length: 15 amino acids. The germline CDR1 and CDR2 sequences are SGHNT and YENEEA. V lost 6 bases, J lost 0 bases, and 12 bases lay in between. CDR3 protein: CASSNPTSSYNEQFF. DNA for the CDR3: TGTGCCAGCAGTAATCCCACTAGCTCCTACAATGAGCAGTTCTTC. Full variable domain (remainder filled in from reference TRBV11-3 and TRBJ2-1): EAGVVQSPRYKIIEKKQPVAFWCNPISGHNTLYWYLQNLGQGPELLIRYENEEAVDDSQLPKDRFSAERLKGVDSTLKIQPAELGDSAVYLCASSNPTSSYNEQFFGPGTRLTVL.

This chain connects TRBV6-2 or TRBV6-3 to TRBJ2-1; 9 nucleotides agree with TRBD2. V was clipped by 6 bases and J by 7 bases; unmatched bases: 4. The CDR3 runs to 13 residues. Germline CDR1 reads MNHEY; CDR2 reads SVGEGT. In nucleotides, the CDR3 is TGTGCCAGCAGCGAGCGGGGGGTAAATGAGCAGTTCTTC. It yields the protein CASSERGVNEQFF.

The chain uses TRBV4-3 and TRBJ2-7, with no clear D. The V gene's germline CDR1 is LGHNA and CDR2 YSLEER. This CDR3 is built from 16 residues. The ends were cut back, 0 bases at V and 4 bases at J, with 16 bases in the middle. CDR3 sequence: CASSQDWVGVEYEQYF. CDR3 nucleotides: TGCGCCAGCAGCCAAGATTGGGTAGGAGTAGAGTACGAGCAGTACTTC.

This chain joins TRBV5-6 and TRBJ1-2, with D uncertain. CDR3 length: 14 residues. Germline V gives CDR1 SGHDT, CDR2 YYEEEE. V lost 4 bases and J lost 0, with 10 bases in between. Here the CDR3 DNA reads TGTGCCAGCAGCCCCGACATTCCTAACTATGGCTACACCTTC. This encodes CASSPDIPNYGYTF.

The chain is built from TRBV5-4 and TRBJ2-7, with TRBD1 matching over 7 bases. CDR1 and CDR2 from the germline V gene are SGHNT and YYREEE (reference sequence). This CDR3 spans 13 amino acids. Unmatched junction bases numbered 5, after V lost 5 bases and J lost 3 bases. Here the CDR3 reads CASRRTGNYEQYF. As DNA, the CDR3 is TGTGCCAGCAGGCGGACAGGTAACTACGAGCAGTACTTC.

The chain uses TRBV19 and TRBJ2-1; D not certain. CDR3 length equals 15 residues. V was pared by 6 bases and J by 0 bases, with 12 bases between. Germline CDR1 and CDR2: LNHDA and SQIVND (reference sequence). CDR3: CASRPLEHSYNEQFF. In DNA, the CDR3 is TGTGCCAGTAGACCTCTGGAGCACTCCTACAATGAGCAGTTCTTC.

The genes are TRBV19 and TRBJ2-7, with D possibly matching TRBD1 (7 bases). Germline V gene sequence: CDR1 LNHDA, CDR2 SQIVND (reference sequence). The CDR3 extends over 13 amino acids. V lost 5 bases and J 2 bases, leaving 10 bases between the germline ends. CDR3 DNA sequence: TGTGCCAGTAGTGGAGGGACAGCCTACGAGCAGTACTTC. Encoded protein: CASSGGTAYEQYF.

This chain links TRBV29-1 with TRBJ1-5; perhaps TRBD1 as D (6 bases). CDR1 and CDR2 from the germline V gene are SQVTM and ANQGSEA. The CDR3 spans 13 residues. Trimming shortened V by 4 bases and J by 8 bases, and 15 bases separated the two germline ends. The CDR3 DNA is TGCAGCGTTGTCCAGGGGTCAGGGGAGCCCCAGCATTTT. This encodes CSVVQGSGEPQHF.

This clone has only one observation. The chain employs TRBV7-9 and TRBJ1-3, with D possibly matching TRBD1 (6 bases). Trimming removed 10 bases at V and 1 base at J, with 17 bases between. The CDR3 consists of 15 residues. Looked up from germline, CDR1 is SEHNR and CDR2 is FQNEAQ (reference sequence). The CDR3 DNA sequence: TGTGCCACTTCCCGGACAGCTGAATCTGGAAACACCATATATTTT. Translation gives CATSRTAESGNTIYF. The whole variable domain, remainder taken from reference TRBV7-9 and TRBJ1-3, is DTGVSQNPRHKITKRGQNVTFRCDPISEHNRLYWYRQTLGQGPEFLTYFQNEAQLEKSRLLSDRFSAERPKGSFSTLEIQRTEQGDSAMYLCATSRTAESGNTIYFGEGSWLTVV.

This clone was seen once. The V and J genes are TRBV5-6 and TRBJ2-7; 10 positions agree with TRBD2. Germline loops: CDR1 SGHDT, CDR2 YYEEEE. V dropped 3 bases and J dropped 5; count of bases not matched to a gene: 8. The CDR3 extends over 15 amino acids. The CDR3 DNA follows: TGTGCCAGCAGCTCGGAGGGACTAGCGATCGACGAGCAGTACTTC. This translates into CASSSEGLAIDEQYF. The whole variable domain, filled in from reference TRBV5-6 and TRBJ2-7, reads DAGVTQSPTHLIKTRGQQVTLRCSPKSGHDTVSWYQQALGQGPQFIFQYYEEEERQRGNFPDRFSGHQFPNYSSELNVNALLLGDSALYLCASSSEGLAIDEQYFGPGTRLTVT.

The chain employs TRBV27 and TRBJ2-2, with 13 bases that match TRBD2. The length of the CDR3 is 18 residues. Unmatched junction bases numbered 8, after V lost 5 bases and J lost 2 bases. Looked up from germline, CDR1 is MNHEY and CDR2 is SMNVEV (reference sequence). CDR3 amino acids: CASSPTWTSGGNTGELFF. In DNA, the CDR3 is TGTGCCAGCAGTCCCACTTGGACTAGCGGGGGAAACACCGGGGAGCTGTTTTTT.